The present entry profiles one T cell receptor beta chain with its context. Authors' data handling: Reference gene primer amplification gave nucleated cell count estimates. The data were produced by immunoSEQ multiplex PCR, yet TCRdb's version contains in-frame clones alone and is incomplete. V and J calls and clone size are copied from that table; D and trimming were computed from the DNA. The table shows nearly 95,000 clones, with around 87% occurring only once. The data were obtained in a study of blood T cell repertoires in COVID-19. Study in general: The United States, Italy and Spain were the sources of the acute and convalescent COVID-19 samples. PBMCs, B-cell-depleted T cells, or T cells provided the cDNA or gDNA that made up the material.

V lost 2 bases and J lost 2; bases outside the gene matches: 10. The CDR3 extends over 18 amino acids. Germline V CDR1 and CDR2: MNHNS, SASEGT. The clonotype originates from an elderly woman with acute or convalescent COVID-19. The chain uses TRBV6-1 and TRBJ2-2; 8 bases match TRBD1. The specimen was peripheral blood. The CDR3 loop reads CASSENFRGLLNTGELFF. The CDR3 DNA is TGTGCCAGCAGTGAAAATTTCAGGGGGCTGCTTAACACCGGGGAGCTGTTTTTT.